The clone carrying this TCR beta chain was observed a single time. Its antigen remains unidentified. This entry is derived from a study of CD8+ T cells in alopecia areata. As for the study in general: The drug, oral tofacitinib, was given to treated patients at 5 to 10 mg twice daily. It was 6 to 18 months of tofacitinib, and then there were 6 months off drug.

RNA extraction was followed by reverse transcription into cDNA, which acted as the sequencing template. Repertoires were generated with immunoSEQ multiplex PCR, while TCRdb's copy carries only in-frame clones and drops some. Of 90,000 to 150,000 clones in the sample, roughly 50% are singletons; the top ten hold more than 25%. Specified treatment: oral pan-JAK inhibitor, 5-10 mg twice daily. Study-wide results and limits: Tofacitinib yielded significantly lower scalp clonality and fewer expanded CD8+ clones among the top 100.

Material: CD8+ T cells sorted from blood, obtained at week 4, from a patient treated with tofacitinib. The receptor's source is a human donor with alopecia areata.

The CDR3 sequence is CASSLSIAELVETQYF. CDR3 coding DNA: TGTGCCAGCAGTTTAAGTATCGCCGAATTAGTGGAGACCCAGTACTTC. This rearrangement joins TRBV27 to TRBJ2-5; D ambiguous. This CDR3 spans 16 amino acids. Between the trimmed V and J ends, which lost 2 bases and 5 bases, there was a span of 18 bases. CDR1 is MNHEY, CDR2 SMNVEV, per germline (reference sequence).